These 4 T cell receptor beta chains originate from one sample sequenced in a study of blood T cells in healthy people across ages. The second PCR ran roughly 7 to 12 cycles with a sample-barcoded 5' primer and J-beta primers. TCRdb recomputed calls from the 5' RACE reads with MiXCR, one row per CDR3 protein. The sample has around 1,600,000 distinct CDR3 sequences; approximately 39% are singletons. Sequenced material: blood. All receptors derive from a woman under 30 in good health.

The J gene is TRBJ1-3, the V gene TRBV5-1; 8 nucleotides match TRBD1. Germline trimming cut 7 bases from V and 0 bases from J; bases unmatched to any gene: 15. The CDR3 is 18 amino acids. The germline gives CDR1 SGHRS, CDR2 YFSETQ. Written as DNA, the CDR3 is TGCGCCAGCTCCTTGGGCCCCCCAGGGGGCAACTCTGGAAACACCATATATTTT. Translating gives CASSLGPPGGNSGNTIYF.

V usage is TRBV29-1 and J usage is TRBJ2-3; the match to TRBD2 covers 8 bases. The germline gives CDR1 SQVTM, CDR2 ANQGSEA. This CDR3 comprises 15 residues. With 1 base clipped from V and 4 bases from J, the junction kept 7 bases outside the gene matches. As DNA, the CDR3 is TGCAGCGTTGAAGGTCAGCGGGAGACCCCAGATACGCAGTATTTT. Translated: CSVEGQRETPDTQYF.

CDR3 bases: TGTGCCAGCAGTTTCCACGGGAACTCCTACAATGAGCAGTTCTTC. This gives the protein CASSFHGNSYNEQFF. V gene TRBV12-3 or TRBV12-4 combines with J gene TRBJ2-1; the D gene is possibly TRBD2 (5 bases). The CDR3 runs to 15 residues. V lost 3 bases, J lost 0 bases, and 9 bases lay in between.

The chain has TRBV9 and TRBJ1-1; D is perhaps TRBD1 (6 bases). Germline CDR1 SGDLS, CDR2 YYNGEE. Trimming took 0 bases from V and 5 from J, leaving 23 bases between them. The CDR3 runs to 18 residues. The CDR3 DNA reads TGTGCCAGCAGCGTAGGGGCGCGGGGTGCGGGGGGCGGTACTGAAGCTTTCTTT. Its protein product is CASSVGARGAGGGTEAFF.